This passage covers 24 T cell receptor beta chains from one sample sequenced in a study of blood T cell repertoires in COVID-19 (dated by TCRdb to 2020 to 2021). Libraries were made using the immunoSEQ multiplex PCR assay. TCRdb carries this immuneACCESS record with in-frame sequences only. Its versions omit some clonotypes, under half of them owing to an unresolved V gene in the studies checked, with the rest unexplained. This sample comprises about 98,000 clones, around 82% of them detected only once. Approximately 11% of the sample lies in the top ten. What was sequenced was peripheral blood. All receptors come from a man between 65 and 85 years old with active or convalescent COVID-19.

V is TRBV4-2 and J is TRBJ1-5; D gene ambiguous. Germline V gene data show CDR1 as LGHNA and CDR2 as YNFKEQ. This CDR3 region has 15 residues. Trimming stripped 0 bases from V and 4 bases from J, with 10 bases between. The CDR3: CASSQDQGVNQPQHF. The CDR3 DNA reads TGTGCCAGCAGCCAAGACCAAGGAGTGAATCAGCCCCAGCATTTT.

This CDR3 reads CASSSFYQGGNTGELFF. In DNA, the CDR3 is TGCGCCAGCAGCTCGTTTTATCAGGGCGGGAACACCGGGGAGCTGTTTTTT. The V call is TRBV5-1, the J call TRBJ2-2; the D gene is possibly TRBD1 (5 bases). The CDR3 totals 17 residues. Germline-derived CDR1 and CDR2 are SGHRS and YFSETQ. V gave up 3 bases and J gave up 1 base, with 16 bases separating them.

In its sample, this clone was seen once. The V gene is TRBV12-3 or TRBV12-4, the J gene TRBJ2-5, with TRBD1 matching 8 bases. V shed 10 bases, J shed 5 bases, and the junction held 6 bases outside the gene matches. The CDR3 is 12 amino acids. DNA for the CDR3: TGTGCCAAATGGACAGGGTTTGAGACCCAGTACTTC. Translating gives CAKWTGFETQYF.

The rearrangement joins TRBV7-3 to TRBJ2-1; 9 positions match TRBD2. V dropped 2 bases and J dropped 8; count of bases not matched to a gene: 4. Germline V gene sequence: CDR1 SGHTA, CDR2 FQGTGA. CDR3 size: 14 residues. Written as DNA, the CDR3 is TGTGCCAGCAGCTTAGCGGGGGGGCCCCATGAGCAGTTCTTC. This encodes CASSLAGGPHEQFF.

This clone was detected only a few times. The chain has TRBV2 and TRBJ1-2; D uncertain. This CDR3 spans 12 amino acids. Trimming pared 7 bases from V and 4 bases from J, leaving 10 bases between. Germline-derived CDR1 and CDR2 are SNHLY and FYNNEI. The chain's CDR3 is CASTPQAYGYTF. CDR3 nucleotide sequence: TGTGCCAGCACGCCCCAGGCCTATGGCTACACCTTC.

On this clone itself: Germline is not matched at one junction end, which may reflect a read error. The V and J genes are TRBV6-5 and TRBJ2-7; TRBD1 matches 8 bases. The CDR3 spans 14 residues. The V gene's germline CDR1 is MNHEY and CDR2 SVGAGI. CDR3 bases: TGTGCCAGCATTTACGGACAGGGAGAGTACGAGCAGTACTTC. Protein sequence: CASIYGQGEYEQYF.

V and J are TRBV24-1 and TRBJ2-7; 7 bases match TRBD1. There are 14 residues in the CDR3. V lost 9 bases to trimming and J lost 0 bases; unmatched junction nucleotides: 7. Germline-derived CDR1 and CDR2 are KGHDR and SFDVKD. The chain's CDR3 is CATYRQGLSYEQYF. The CDR3 DNA is TGTGCCACCTATAGACAGGGCCTCTCCTACGAGCAGTACTTC.

J is TRBJ1-2 and V is TRBV20-1, with D tentatively TRBD1 (5 bases). The germline V and J ends were trimmed by 3 bases and 0 bases, with 14 bases remaining between them. CDR1 is DFQATT and CDR2 is SNEGSKA in the germline V gene (reference sequence). The CDR3 has 15 amino acids. CDR3 nucleotides: TGCAGTGCTAGTTACCAGGGAAGGGCTAACTATGGCTACACCTTC. As protein: CSASYQGRANYGYTF.

This clone has more than one count but fewer than ten. This chain uses TRBV14 with TRBJ1-6; D gene uncertain. This CDR3 has 12 residues. V was shortened by 1 base and J by 10 bases, with 5 bases between the two germline ends. The germline V gene encodes CDR1 SGHDN and CDR2 FVKESK. The CDR3 sequence is CASSQVQSPLHF. CDR3 DNA sequence: TGTGCCAGCAGCCAAGTACAATCACCCCTCCACTTT.

This chain uses TRBV18 with TRBJ1-6; 8 nucleotides agree with TRBD1. The trim removed 4 bases at V and 10 bases at J, leaving 3 bases unmatched. Germline-derived CDR1 and CDR2 are KGHSH and LQKENI. This CDR3 is 13 amino acids long. CDR3: CASSRDRNSPLHF. CDR3 DNA sequence: TGTGCCAGCTCACGGGACAGGAACTCACCCCTCCACTTT.

The chain combines TRBV7-2 with TRBJ2-7, with D possibly TRBD1 on 6 matching bases. The CDR3 loop spans 14 amino acids. V was trimmed by 2 bases and J by 6 bases, leaving 14 bases between them. Per the germline V gene, CDR1 is SGHTA and CDR2 is FQGNSA. This chain's CDR3 is CASSLNRALREQYF. CDR3 DNA sequence: TGTGCCAGCAGCTTAAACAGGGCGCTACGCGAGCAGTACTTC. Using reference TRBV7-2 and TRBJ2-7 for the parts outside the CDR3, the full variable domain is GAGVSQSPSNKVTEKGKDVELRCDPISGHTALYWYRQSLGQGLEFLIYFQGNSAPDKSGLPSDRFSAERTGGSVSTLTIQRTQQEDSAVYLCASSLNRALREQYFGPGTRLTVT.

This chain connects TRBV24-1 to TRBJ2-2; 7 bases fit TRBD1. Germline V lookup: CDR1 KGHDR, CDR2 SFDVKD. The length of the CDR3 is 14 residues. The junction had 4 bases not matched to a gene; V was cut back by 5 bases and J by 5 bases. CDR3 bases: TGTGCCACCAGTGCCAGGGGGAGTACCGGGGAGCTGTTTTTT. Translated: CATSARGSTGELFF.

V is TRBV5-4 and J is TRBJ2-5, with D possibly TRBD2 on 7 matching bases. Trimming took off 0 bases at V and 2 bases at J, with 14 bases between the two ends. This CDR3 has 16 amino acids. Looked up from germline, CDR1 is SGHNT and CDR2 is YYREEE (reference sequence). CDR3 sequence reads: CASSLVPGGSQETQYF. In nucleotides, the CDR3 is TGTGCCAGCAGCTTGGTTCCGGGGGGCTCTCAAGAGACCCAGTACTTC.

In its sample, this clone was seen a few times. The V gene is TRBV10-2, the J gene TRBJ2-7, with D maybe TRBD2 (5 bases). The CDR3 loop spans 13 amino acids. V dropped 0 bases and J dropped 4 bases, with 7 bases sitting between them. Germline V gene lookup returns CDR1 WSHSY and CDR2 SAAADI. The CDR3 is CASSESGGYEQYF. CDR3 bases: TGCGCCAGCAGTGAGTCGGGCGGGTACGAGCAGTACTTC.

This chain joins TRBV27 and TRBJ2-3; 9 bases align to TRBD1. The CDR3 runs to 15 residues. V dropped 8 bases and J dropped 2; count of bases not matched to a gene: 8. CDR1 and CDR2 (germline): MNHEY, SMNVEV (reference sequence). In DNA form, the CDR3 reads TGTGCCAGCCGGAGGGGGACAGGGCCCACAGATACGCAGTATTTT. Its translation: CASRRGTGPTDTQYF.

The V call is TRBV21-1, the J call TRBJ2-3; the table's TRBD2 call for D was not verified on the DNA. TRBV21-1 is reported as a pseudogene. The CDR3 has 14 amino acids. The CDR3 coding sequence is TGTGCCGGAGGGGGGGAATCCCCCACAGATACGCAGTATTTT. Translating it yields CAGGGESPTDTQYF.

This chain joins TRBV6-5 and TRBJ1-2, with 7 bases matching TRBD1. Per germline, CDR1 MNHEY and CDR2 SVGAGI. The CDR3 consists of 14 residues. V lost 2 bases and J lost 4; bases outside the gene matches: 4. The CDR3, as DNA: TGTGCCAGCAGTTACGGAGGGGGCAGCTATGGCTACACCTTC. Its translation: CASSYGGGSYGYTF.

The CDR3 region is CASRQDYGYTF. CDR3 coding DNA: TGCGCCAGCAGACAGGACTATGGCTACACCTTC. This chain uses TRBV5-1 with TRBJ1-2; possible D gene TRBD1, 5 bases. The germline V gene encodes CDR1 SGHRS and CDR2 YFSETQ. Trimming left V 5 bases short and J 3 bases short, with 5 bases between. There are 11 residues in the CDR3.

In its sample, this clone was seen once. The chain carries TRBV2 and TRBJ2-2; no clear D. Per germline, CDR1 SNHLY and CDR2 FYNNEI. V was pared by 4 bases and J by 8 bases, with 5 bases between. The CDR3 runs 11 residues. The CDR3 protein is CASSAGGELFF. In DNA, the CDR3 is TGTGCCAGCAGTGCAGGTGGGGAGCTGTTTTTT.

The J gene is TRBJ1-2, the V gene TRBV30, with D tentatively TRBD1 (5 bases). The V gene's germline CDR1 is GTSNPN and CDR2 SVGIG (reference sequence). The V gene lost 2 bases and the J gene lost 8 bases, with 12 bases spanning the gap. The CDR3 is 12 amino acids. CDR3 nucleotide sequence: TGTGCCTGGAGTTATACAGGTGGGGGCTACACCTTC. It is translated as CAWSYTGGGYTF.

V usage is TRBV19 and J usage is TRBJ2-2; possibly TRBD1 for D (5 bases). The CDR3 length is 14 residues. CDR1 LNHDA and CDR2 SQIVND come from the germline V gene (reference sequence). Trimming shortened V by 5 bases and J by 1 base, and 8 bases separated the two germline ends. The CDR3 loop is CASSWGGNTGELFF. The CDR3 DNA reads as TGTGCCAGTAGTTGGGGCGGGAACACCGGGGAGCTGTTTTTT.

This clone was seen once. This chain uses TRBV11-3 with TRBJ2-5; 7 bases are a match to TRBD2. J was trimmed by 5 bases and V by 5 bases; bases with no gene match: 8. This CDR3 comprises 14 residues. Germline V gene lookup returns CDR1 SGHNT and CDR2 YENEEA. CDR3 in amino acids: CASSVTGTTETQYF. The CDR3 region has the DNA TGTGCCAGCAGCGTAACCGGGACTACTGAGACCCAGTACTTC.

For this clone: Different DNA sequences within this sample yield the same CDR3. V and J are TRBV3-1 (or the pseudogene TRBV3-2) and TRBJ2-1, with TRBD2 matching 9 bases. V trimming: 4 bases; J trimming: 4 bases; junction bases outside the gene matches: 5. The CDR3 covers 15 residues. Germline V gene sequence: CDR1 LGHDT, CDR2 YNNKEL (reference sequence). The CDR3: CASSPSSGGYNEQFF. The CDR3 nucleotides read TGTGCCAGCAGCCCCTCCAGCGGGGGGTACAATGAGCAGTTCTTC.

The chain couples TRBV30 to TRBJ1-1; TRBD1 matches at 10 bases. Trimming took 3 bases from V and 6 from J; bases not matched to a gene: 4. Germline assignment: CDR1 GTSNPN and CDR2 SVGIG (reference sequence). The CDR3 spans 13 residues. DNA for the CDR3: TGTGCCTGGAGCCCGACAGGGGGCCCTGAAGCTTTCTTT. Translation: CAWSPTGGPEAFF. Based on the CDR3 plus reference TRBV30 and TRBJ1-1, the full variable domain is SQTIHQWPATLVQPVGSPLSLECTVEGTSNPNLYWYRQAAGRGLQLLFYSVGIGQISSEVPQNLSASRPQDRQFILSSKKLLLSDSGFYLCAWSPTGGPEAFFGQGTRLTVV.